A single sample gave rise to the 19 T cell receptor beta chains below, sequenced in a study of regulatory T cells in long-lasting Graves disease. Documented time point: persistent/refractory GD, antithyroid drugs over 5 years with positive TRAb. The TCR library used RNA extracted from PBMCs. Construction of TCR beta libraries relied on iRepertoire HTBI primers and on Arm-PCR targeting CDR3 regions. TCRdb reprocessed the multiplex PCR reads via MiXCR and lists one record per CDR3 protein. Of about 660,000 distinct CDR3 sequences in the sample, around 32% were seen once. The sequencing here drew on peripheral blood mononuclear cells (PBMCs), taken when the disease was refractory, from a patient treated with antithyroid drugs. Receptor source: a female donor with Graves disease.

The chain employs TRBV28 and TRBJ1-2, with TRBD1 matching over 9 bases. The CDR3 extends over 13 amino acids. Germline CDR1 and CDR2: MDHEN and SYDVKM. V was pared by 6 bases and J by 7 bases, with 6 bases of the junction left unmatched. CDR3 sequence: CASSPGQGPGYTF. The CDR3 nucleotides read TGTGCCAGCAGCCCGGGACAGGGTCCTGGCTACACCTTC.

This chain uses TRBV28 with TRBJ1-1; TRBD1 matches 7 bases. Germline CDR1 MDHEN, CDR2 SYDVKM. V was clipped by 8 bases and J by 7 bases; unmatched bases: 10. The CDR3 runs to 13 residues. The DNA for the CDR3 is TGTGCCAGCGGTATCTCACAGGGGAATGAAGCTTTCTTT. This sequence encodes CASGISQGNEAFF.

The J gene is TRBJ1-1, the V gene TRBV6-1; D gene unclear. CDR1 MNHNS and CDR2 SASEGT come from the germline V gene. V was trimmed by 7 bases and J by 3 bases, leaving 12 bases between them. This CDR3 has 13 amino acids. The CDR3, as DNA: TGTGCCAGCACTCGATATACGGACACTGAAGCTTTCTTT. Its translation: CASTRYTDTEAFF.

This clonotype was seen at least ten times. V and J are TRBV2 and TRBJ1-6; D may be TRBD1 (5 bases). Germline V gene lookup returns CDR1 SNHLY and CDR2 FYNNEI. V was shortened by 2 bases and J by 14 bases, with 10 bases between the two germline ends. The CDR3 runs 12 residues. The CDR3 here is CASSERGGSLHF. Here the CDR3 DNA reads TGTGCCAGCAGTGAAAGGGGAGGATCCCTCCACTTT.

This clonotype was recorded a few times. CDR3 nucleotide sequence: TGTGCCAGCAGTGGGCCCCAGGTCACCGGGGAGCTGTTTTTT. The encoded protein is CASSGPQVTGELFF. The rearrangement links TRBV6-1 to TRBJ2-2; D remains ambiguous. Trimming cost V 4 bases and J 4 bases, with 10 bases left between them. The germline V gene encodes CDR1 MNHNS and CDR2 SASEGT. The CDR3 is 14 amino acids.

This chain connects TRBV29-1 to TRBJ2-7; 9 bases line up with TRBD2. Germline CDR1 and CDR2: SQVTM and ANQGSEA. There are 13 residues in the CDR3. With V trimmed by 6 bases and J by 0 bases, 3 bases remained unmatched. This chain's CDR3 is CSVYSGSSYEQYF. DNA for the CDR3: TGCAGCGTCTATAGCGGGAGCTCCTACGAGCAGTACTTC.

This clonotype was detected a few times. The chain has TRBV6-1 and TRBJ1-2; D remains unclear. The V end lost 5 bases, the J end lost 8 bases, and 15 bases lay between the germline ends. The CDR3 has 13 residues. Germline V lookup: CDR1 MNHNS, CDR2 SASEGT. The CDR3 spells CASSRRTARGYTF. The DNA for the CDR3 is TGTGCCAGCAGTCGCCGGACCGCCCGAGGCTACACCTTC.

The V gene is TRBV28, the J gene TRBJ1-2, with TRBD1 matching 7 bases. CDR1 and CDR2 (germline): MDHEN, SYDVKM. The CDR3 runs to 16 residues. V lost 3 bases and J lost 6; bases outside the gene matches: 13. CDR3 sequence reads: CASSFRSGRGADGYTF. CDR3 DNA sequence: TGTGCCAGCAGTTTCCGTTCGGGCAGGGGGGCTGATGGCTACACCTTC.

This chain uses TRBV13 with TRBJ1-4; D might be TRBD1 (5 bases). The germline CDR1 and CDR2 sequences are PRHDT and FYEKMQ (reference sequence). The CDR3 is made up of 12 amino acids. V lost 7 bases, J lost 14 bases, and 17 bases lay in between. The CDR3 spells CASTVRDGRLFF. Written as DNA, the CDR3 is TGTGCCAGCACCGTAAGGGACGGCCGGCTGTTTTTT.

This rearrangement joins TRBV5-6 to TRBJ2-5; the match to TRBD2 covers 10 bases. CDR3 length equals 16 residues. With 4 bases clipped from V and 5 bases from J, the junction kept 11 bases outside the gene matches. CDR1 and CDR2 (germline): SGHDT, YYEEEE. CDR3 amino acids: CASSPTSGRARETQYF. CDR3 in DNA: TGTGCCAGCAGCCCAACGAGCGGGAGGGCCAGGGAGACCCAGTACTTC.

In its sample, this clonotype was seen a few times. V is TRBV28 and J is TRBJ2-4, with 7 positions matching TRBD1. Germline CDR1 MDHEN, CDR2 SYDVKM. CDR3 length: 13 residues. The V gene end was trimmed by 6 bases and the J gene end by 1 base; junction bases not matched to a gene: 0. The CDR3 bases are TGTGCCAGCAGCAGGGGGGCCAAAAACATTCAGTACTTC. This translates into CASSRGAKNIQYF.

This clonotype has only a few counts. The V gene is TRBV19, the J gene TRBJ1-1; the match to TRBD1 covers 8 bases. The CDR3 consists of 18 residues. Germline values: CDR1 LNHDA, CDR2 SQIVND (reference sequence). J lost 1 base, V lost 0 bases, and 10 bases had no gene match. The CDR3 reads CASSIETGGISRNTEAFF. In DNA form, the CDR3 reads TGTGCCAGTAGTATAGAAACAGGGGGTATTTCTCGGAACACTGAAGCTTTCTTT.

This clonotype was found many times. This rearrangement joins TRBV12-3 or TRBV12-4 to TRBJ1-2; D not resolved. The V gene lost 6 bases and the J gene lost 2 bases, with 7 bases spanning the gap. This CDR3 contains 12 residues. The DNA for the CDR3 is TGTGCCAGCAGAGAAACCAACTATGGCTACACCTTC. This translates into CASRETNYGYTF.

This chain links TRBV18 with TRBJ1-6; possibly TRBD1 for D (5 bases). Germline V CDR1 and CDR2: KGHSH, LQKENI. There are 14 residues in the CDR3. The V and J ends lost 6 bases and 7 bases respectively, with 13 bases between them. The chain's CDR3 is CASSSTDSNSPLHF. In nucleotides, the CDR3 is TGTGCCAGCTCTTCGACAGATTCAAATTCACCCCTCCACTTT.

This clonotype was recorded a few times. The gene calls are TRBV6-6 and TRBJ2-2; D call uncertain. Between the trimmed V and J ends, which lost 0 bases and 0 bases, there was a span of 8 bases. From germline, CDR1 is MNHNY and CDR2 SVGAGI (reference sequence). The CDR3 extends over 16 amino acids. The chain's CDR3 is CASSYSFNTNTGELFF. The CDR3 nucleotides read TGTGCCAGCAGTTACTCGTTTAACACGAACACCGGGGAGCTGTTTTTT.

The genes are TRBV19 and TRBJ1-2; TRBD1 is a possible D gene (6 bases). Germline CDR1 and CDR2: LNHDA and SQIVND (reference sequence). V lost 5 bases to trimming and J lost 4 bases, with 8 bases between them. The CDR3 contains 12 residues. The CDR3 is CASSVGAYGYTF. The CDR3 DNA reads as TGTGCCAGTAGTGTGGGGGCCTATGGCTACACCTTC.

This clonotype was observed a few times. The chain joins TRBV11-1 to TRBJ2-7, with 12 bases matching TRBD2. This CDR3 is 17 amino acids long. V lost 5 bases and J lost 6; bases outside the gene matches: 14. The germline V gene has CDR1 SGHAT and CDR2 FQDESV (reference sequence). The CDR3 sequence: CASSRPGLAGRILEQYF. The CDR3 nucleotides are TGTGCCAGCAGCCGCCCCGGACTAGCGGGAAGGATTCTCGAGCAGTACTTC.

This chain connects TRBV27 to TRBJ1-2, with 8 bases matching TRBD1. The CDR3 has 12 residues. Germline loops: CDR1 MNHEY, CDR2 SMNVEV (reference sequence). The J segment lost 9 bases and the V segment lost 5 bases, leaving 5 bases of the junction unmatched. CDR3 sequence: CASSTGGDRYTF. The CDR3 DNA reads as TGTGCCAGCAGTACAGGGGGGGATCGCTACACCTTC.

The V call is TRBV3-1, the J call TRBJ2-2; 14 nucleotides agree with TRBD2. The germline V gene encodes CDR1 LGHDT and CDR2 YNNKEL (reference sequence). Trimming took 4 bases from V and 4 from J; bases not matched to a gene: 2. This CDR3 is 16 amino acids long. CDR3 loop: CASSRLAGGITGELFF. The CDR3 DNA reads as TGTGCCAGCAGCCGACTAGCGGGAGGGATCACCGGGGAGCTGTTTTTT.